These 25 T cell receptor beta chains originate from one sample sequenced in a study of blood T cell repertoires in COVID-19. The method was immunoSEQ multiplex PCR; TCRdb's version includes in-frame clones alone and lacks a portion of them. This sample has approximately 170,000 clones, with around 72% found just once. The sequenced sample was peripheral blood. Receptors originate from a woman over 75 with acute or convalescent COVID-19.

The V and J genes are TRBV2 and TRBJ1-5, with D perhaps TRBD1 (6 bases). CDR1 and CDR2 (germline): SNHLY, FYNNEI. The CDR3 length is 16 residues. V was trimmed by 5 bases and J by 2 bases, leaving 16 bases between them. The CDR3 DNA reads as TGTGCCAGCAGTTTTCCAGGGGATTCGGGCAATCAGCCCCAGCATTTT. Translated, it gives CASSFPGDSGNQPQHF.

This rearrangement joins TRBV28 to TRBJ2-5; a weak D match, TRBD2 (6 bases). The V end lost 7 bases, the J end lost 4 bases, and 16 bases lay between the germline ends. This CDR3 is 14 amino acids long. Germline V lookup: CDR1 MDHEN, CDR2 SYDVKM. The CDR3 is CASTPYGSGETQYF. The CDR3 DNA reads TGTGCCAGCACCCCGTACGGGAGCGGAGAGACCCAGTACTTC.

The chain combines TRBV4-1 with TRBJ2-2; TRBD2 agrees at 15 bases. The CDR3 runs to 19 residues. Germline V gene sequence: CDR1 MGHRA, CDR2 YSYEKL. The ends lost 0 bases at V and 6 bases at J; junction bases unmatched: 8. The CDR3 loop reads CASSQDRTSGRALAGELFF. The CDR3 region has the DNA TGCGCCAGCAGCCAAGATCGGACTAGCGGGAGGGCCTTAGCCGGGGAGCTGTTTTTT.

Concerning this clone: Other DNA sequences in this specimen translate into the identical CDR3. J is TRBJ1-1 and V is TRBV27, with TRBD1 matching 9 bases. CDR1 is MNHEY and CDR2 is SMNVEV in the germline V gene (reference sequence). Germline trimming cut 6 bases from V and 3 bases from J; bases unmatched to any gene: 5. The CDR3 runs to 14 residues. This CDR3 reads CASRPGQGYTEAFF. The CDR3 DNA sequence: TGTGCCAGCAGGCCGGGACAGGGATACACTGAAGCTTTCTTT.

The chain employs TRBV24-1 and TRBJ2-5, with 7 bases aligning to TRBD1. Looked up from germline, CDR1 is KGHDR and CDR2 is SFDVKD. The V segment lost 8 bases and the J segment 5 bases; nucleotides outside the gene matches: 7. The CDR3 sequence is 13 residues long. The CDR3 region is CATTDRALETQYF. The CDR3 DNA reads TGTGCCACCACAGACAGGGCCCTGGAGACCCAGTACTTC.

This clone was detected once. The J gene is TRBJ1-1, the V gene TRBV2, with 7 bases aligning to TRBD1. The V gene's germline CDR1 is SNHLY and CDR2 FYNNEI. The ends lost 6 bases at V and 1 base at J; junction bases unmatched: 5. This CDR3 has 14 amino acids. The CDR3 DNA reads TGTGCCAGCAGGGCGGGACAGACGAACACTGAAGCTTTCTTT. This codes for CASRAGQTNTEAFF.

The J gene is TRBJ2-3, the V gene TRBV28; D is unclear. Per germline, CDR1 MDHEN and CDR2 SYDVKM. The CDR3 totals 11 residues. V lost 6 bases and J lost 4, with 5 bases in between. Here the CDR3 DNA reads TGTGCCAGCAGCCTTCCAGATACGCAGTATTTT. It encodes CASSLPDTQYF.

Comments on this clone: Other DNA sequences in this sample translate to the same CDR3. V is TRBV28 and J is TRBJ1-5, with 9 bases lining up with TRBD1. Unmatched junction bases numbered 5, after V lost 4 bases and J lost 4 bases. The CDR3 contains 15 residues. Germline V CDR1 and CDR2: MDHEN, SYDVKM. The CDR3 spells CASSSGQGRNQPQHF. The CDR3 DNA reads TGTGCCAGCAGTTCCGGACAGGGGAGGAATCAGCCCCAGCATTTT.

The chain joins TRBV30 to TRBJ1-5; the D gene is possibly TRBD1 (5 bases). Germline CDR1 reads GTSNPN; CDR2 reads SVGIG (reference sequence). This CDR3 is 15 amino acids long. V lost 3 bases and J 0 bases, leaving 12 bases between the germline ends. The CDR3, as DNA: TGTGCCTGGAGCTCGGGACTGATTAGCAATCAGCCCCAGCATTTT. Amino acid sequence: CAWSSGLISNQPQHF.

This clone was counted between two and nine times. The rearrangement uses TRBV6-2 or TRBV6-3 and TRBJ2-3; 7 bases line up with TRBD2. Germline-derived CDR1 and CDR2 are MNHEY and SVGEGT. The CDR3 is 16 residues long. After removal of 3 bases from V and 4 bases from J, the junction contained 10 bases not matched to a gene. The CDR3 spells CASSYWAGVEADTQYF. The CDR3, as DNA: TGTGCCAGCAGTTATTGGGCGGGAGTGGAGGCAGATACGCAGTATTTT.

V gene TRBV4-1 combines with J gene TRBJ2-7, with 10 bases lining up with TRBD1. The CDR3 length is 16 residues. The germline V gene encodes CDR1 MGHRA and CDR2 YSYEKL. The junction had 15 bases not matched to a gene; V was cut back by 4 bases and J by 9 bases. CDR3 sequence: CASSRLPGQGTLGQYF. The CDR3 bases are TGCGCCAGCAGCCGACTACCGGGACAGGGGACCCTCGGGCAGTACTTC.

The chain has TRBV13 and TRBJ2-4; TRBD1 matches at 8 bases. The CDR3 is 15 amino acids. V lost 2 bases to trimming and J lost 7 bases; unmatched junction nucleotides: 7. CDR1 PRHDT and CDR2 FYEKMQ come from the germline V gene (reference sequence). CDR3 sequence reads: CASSLRGQGVNIQYF. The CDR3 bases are TGTGCCAGCAGCTTAAGAGGACAGGGAGTCAACATTCAGTACTTC.

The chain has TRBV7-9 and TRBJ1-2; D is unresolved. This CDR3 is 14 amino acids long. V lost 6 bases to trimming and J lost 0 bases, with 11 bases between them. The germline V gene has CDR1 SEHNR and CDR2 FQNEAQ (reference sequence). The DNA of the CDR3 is TGTGCCAGCAGGATTTCCGGAGCTAACTATGGCTACACCTTC. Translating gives CASRISGANYGYTF. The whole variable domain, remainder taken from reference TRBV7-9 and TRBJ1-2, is DTGVSQNPRHKITKRGQNVTFRCDPISEHNRLYWYRQTLGQGPEFLTYFQNEAQLEKSRLLSDRFSAERPKGSFSTLEIQRTEQGDSAMYLCASRISGANYGYTFGSGTRLTVV.

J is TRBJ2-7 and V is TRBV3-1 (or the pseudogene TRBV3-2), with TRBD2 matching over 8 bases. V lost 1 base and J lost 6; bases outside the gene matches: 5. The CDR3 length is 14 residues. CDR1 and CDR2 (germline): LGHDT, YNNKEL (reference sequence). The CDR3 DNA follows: TGTGCCAGCAGCCAAGGAGCGGGAGTTGGCGAGCAGTACTTC. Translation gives CASSQGAGVGEQYF.

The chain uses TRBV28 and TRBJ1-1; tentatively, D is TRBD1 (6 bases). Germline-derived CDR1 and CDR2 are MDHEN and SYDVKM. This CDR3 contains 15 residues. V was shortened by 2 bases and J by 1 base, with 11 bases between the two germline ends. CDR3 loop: CASSLGGAPNTEAFF. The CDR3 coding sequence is TGTGCCAGCAGTTTAGGGGGGGCTCCGAACACTGAAGCTTTCTTT.

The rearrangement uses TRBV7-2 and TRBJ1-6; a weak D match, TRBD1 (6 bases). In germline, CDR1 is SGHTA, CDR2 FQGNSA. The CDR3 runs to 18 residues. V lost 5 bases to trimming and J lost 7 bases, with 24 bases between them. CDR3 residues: CASSALPIQGPENSPLHF. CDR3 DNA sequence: TGTGCCAGCAGCGCACTTCCGATACAGGGTCCCGAGAATTCACCCCTCCACTTT. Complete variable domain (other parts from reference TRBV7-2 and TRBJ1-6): GAGVSQSPSNKVTEKGKDVELRCDPISGHTALYWYRQSLGQGLEFLIYFQGNSAPDKSGLPSDRFSAERTGGSVSTLTIQRTQQEDSAVYLCASSALPIQGPENSPLHFGNGTRLTVT.

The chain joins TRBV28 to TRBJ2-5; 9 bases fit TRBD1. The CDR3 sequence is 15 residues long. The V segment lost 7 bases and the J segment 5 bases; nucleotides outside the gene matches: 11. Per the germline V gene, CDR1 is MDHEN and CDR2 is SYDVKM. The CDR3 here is CASNKPGQGLETQYF. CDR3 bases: TGTGCCAGCAACAAACCGGGACAGGGTCTGGAGACCCAGTACTTC.

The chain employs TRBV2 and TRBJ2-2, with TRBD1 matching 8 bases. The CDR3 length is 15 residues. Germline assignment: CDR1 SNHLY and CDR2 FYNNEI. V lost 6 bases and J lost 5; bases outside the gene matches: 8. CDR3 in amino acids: CASRSQGGWTGELFF. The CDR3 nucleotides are TGTGCCAGCAGATCACAGGGGGGTTGGACCGGGGAGCTGTTTTTT.

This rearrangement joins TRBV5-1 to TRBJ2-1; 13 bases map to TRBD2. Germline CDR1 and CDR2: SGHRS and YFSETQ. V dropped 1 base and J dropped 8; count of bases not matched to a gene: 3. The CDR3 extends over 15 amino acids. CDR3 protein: CASSLTSGREDEQFF. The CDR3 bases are TGCGCCAGCAGCTTGACTAGCGGGAGGGAGGATGAGCAGTTCTTC.

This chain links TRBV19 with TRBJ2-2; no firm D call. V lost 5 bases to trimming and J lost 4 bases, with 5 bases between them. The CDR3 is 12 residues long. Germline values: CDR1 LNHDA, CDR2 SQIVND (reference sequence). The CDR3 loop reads CASSLSTGELFF. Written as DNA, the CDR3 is TGTGCCAGTAGTCTCAGCACCGGGGAGCTGTTTTTT.

The CDR3 sequence: CASSSSGTGISGNQPQHF. The CDR3 DNA is TGTGCCAGCAGTTCCTCCGGGACAGGGATCTCCGGCAATCAGCCCCAGCATTTT. The V and J genes are TRBV28 and TRBJ1-5; 9 nucleotides agree with TRBD1. Per the germline V gene, CDR1 is MDHEN and CDR2 is SYDVKM. V dropped 4 bases and J dropped 2; count of bases not matched to a gene: 12. The CDR3 sequence is 18 residues long.

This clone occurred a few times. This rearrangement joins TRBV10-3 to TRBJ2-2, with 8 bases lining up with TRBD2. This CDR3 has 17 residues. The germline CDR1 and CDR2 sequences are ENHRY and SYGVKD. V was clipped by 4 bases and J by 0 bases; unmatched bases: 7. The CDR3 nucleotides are TGTGCCATCAGTGTCGGGGGGGCAGGTTCGAACACCGGGGAGCTGTTTTTT. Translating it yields CAISVGGAGSNTGELFF.

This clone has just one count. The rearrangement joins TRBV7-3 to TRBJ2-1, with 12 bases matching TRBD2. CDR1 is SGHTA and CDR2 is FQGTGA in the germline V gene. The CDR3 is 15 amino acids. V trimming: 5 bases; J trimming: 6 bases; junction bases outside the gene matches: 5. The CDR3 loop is CASSKGLAGLNEQFF. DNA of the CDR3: TGTGCCAGCAGCAAGGGACTAGCGGGTCTCAATGAGCAGTTCTTC.

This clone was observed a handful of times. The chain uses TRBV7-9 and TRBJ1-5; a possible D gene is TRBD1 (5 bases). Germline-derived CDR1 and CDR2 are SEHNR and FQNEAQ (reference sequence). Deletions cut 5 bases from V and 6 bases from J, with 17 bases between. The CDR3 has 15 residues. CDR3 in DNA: TGTGCCAGCAGCGCGACCGGGGGTCAGGGTCAGCCCCAGCATTTT. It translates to CASSATGGQGQPQHF. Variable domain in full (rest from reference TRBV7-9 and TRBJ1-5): DTGVSQNPRHKITKRGQNVTFRCDPISEHNRLYWYRQTLGQGPEFLTYFQNEAQLEKSRLLSDRFSAERPKGSFSTLEIQRTEQGDSAMYLCASSATGGQGQPQHFGDGTRLSIL.

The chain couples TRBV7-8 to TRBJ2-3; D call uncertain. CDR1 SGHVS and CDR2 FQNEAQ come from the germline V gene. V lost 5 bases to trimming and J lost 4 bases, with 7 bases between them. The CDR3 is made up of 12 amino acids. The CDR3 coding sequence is TGTGCCAGCAGCCTCTTCGCAGATACGCAGTATTTT. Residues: CASSLFADTQYF.